This T cell receptor beta chain was identified in a study of blood T cell repertoires in COVID-19. Overall study: Sites in the United States, Italy and Spain provided acute and convalescent COVID-19 samples.

As processed by the authors: The authors estimated nucleated cell counts from reference gene primer amplification. The protocol was immunoSEQ multiplex PCR, while the TCRdb copy is restricted to in-frame clones and leaves out a portion. V and J calls and clone size are given by that table; D and trimming were obtained from the DNA. The table records 60,000 to 70,000 clones, almost 85% of them present only once. This clone has more than one count but fewer than ten. Per germline, CDR1 SGHAT and CDR2 FQNNGV. The CDR3 spans 15 residues. The V gene end was trimmed by 5 bases and the J gene end by 1 base; junction bases not matched to a gene: 7.

The specimen sequenced was peripheral blood. The chain carries TRBV11-2 and TRBJ1-1; 7 bases map to TRBD1. This receptor was identified in a man between 50 and 59 years old with acute or convalescent COVID-19. The CDR3 spells CASSKGGRRNTEAFF. CDR3 nucleotides: TGTGCCAGCAGCAAAGGGGGCAGGAGGAACACTGAAGCTTTCTTT.